This T cell receptor beta chain was retrieved from a study of T cell responses to AZD1222 COVID-19 vaccine. Clones were read by immunoSEQ multiplex PCR, and TCRdb kept only the in-frame ones, dropping some. In the table there are approximately 67,000 clones, 70% to 90% of which are singletons. The germline CDR1 and CDR2 sequences are MGHRA and YSYEKL. The CDR3 covers 15 residues. V lost 0 bases to trimming and J lost 2 bases, with 10 bases between them. Details on this clone: Its target is not known.

General study findings and limits: With two AZD1222 doses given, Spike-specific TCR breadth and depth both rose.

The rearrangement uses TRBV4-1 and TRBJ1-2; D is unresolved. The material sequenced was peripheral blood, taken 28 days after the second AZD1222 dose. This TCR derives from an adult who received the AZD1222 COVID-19 vaccine. This chain's CDR3 is CASSQDVRENYGYTF. In nucleotides, the CDR3 is TGCGCCAGCAGCCAAGATGTTCGGGAAAACTATGGCTACACCTTC.